This entry is about one T cell receptor (beta chain). This entry belongs to a study of CXCR3-negative and CXCR3-positive naive CD8 T cells. All TRB cDNA libraries came from 5' RACE performed with UMI labels. Following a re-call of the 5' RACE reads, TCRdb has one entry per CDR3 protein and lacks DNA. The sample data list some 48,000 distinct CDR3 sequences. Input material: naive CXCR3- CD8+ T cells from blood. Subset of the sample: CD45RO-CCR7+CD27+CD95- naive CD8+ T cells lacking CXCR3 (TNR3-). The clonotype comes from a human donor in good health. Some clones in this sample may be carry-over from other donors' samples.

CDR3 sequence: CASSLADSSYNEQFF. This chain connects TRBV28 to TRBJ2-1. This CDR3 region has 15 residues. Per germline, CDR1 MDHEN and CDR2 SYDVKM.